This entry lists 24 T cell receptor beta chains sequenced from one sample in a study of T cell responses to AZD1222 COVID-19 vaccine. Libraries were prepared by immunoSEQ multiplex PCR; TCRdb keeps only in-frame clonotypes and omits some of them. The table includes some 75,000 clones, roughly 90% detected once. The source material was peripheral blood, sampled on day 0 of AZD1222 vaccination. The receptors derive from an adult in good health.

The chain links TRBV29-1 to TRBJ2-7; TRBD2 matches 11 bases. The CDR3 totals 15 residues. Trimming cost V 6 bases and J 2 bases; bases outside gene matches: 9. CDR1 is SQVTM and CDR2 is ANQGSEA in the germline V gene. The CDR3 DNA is TGCAGCGTGGTCCTCCCGGGACTAGCGGCCTACGAGCAGTACTTC. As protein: CSVVLPGLAAYEQYF.

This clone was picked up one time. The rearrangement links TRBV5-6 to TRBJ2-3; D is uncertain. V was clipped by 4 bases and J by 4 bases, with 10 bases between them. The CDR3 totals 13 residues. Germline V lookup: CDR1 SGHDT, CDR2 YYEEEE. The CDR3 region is CASSPGTSDTQYF. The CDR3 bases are TGTGCCAGCAGCCCCGGAACCTCAGATACGCAGTATTTT.

The CDR3 protein is CASTPLGGQETQYF. As DNA, the CDR3 is TGTGCCAGCACCCCATTGGGGGGCCAAGAGACCCAGTACTTC. The chain carries TRBV6-5 and TRBJ2-5, with D tentatively TRBD2 (6 bases). This CDR3 has 14 amino acids. CDR1 and CDR2 from the germline V gene are MNHEY and SVGAGI. Trimming pared 7 bases from V and 1 base from J, leaving 13 bases between.

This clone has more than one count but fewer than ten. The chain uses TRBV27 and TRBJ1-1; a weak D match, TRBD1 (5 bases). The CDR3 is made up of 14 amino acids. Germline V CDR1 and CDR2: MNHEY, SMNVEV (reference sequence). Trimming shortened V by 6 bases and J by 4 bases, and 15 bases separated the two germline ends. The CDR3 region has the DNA TGTGCCAGCAGACCAAACCGGGGGACCACTGAAGCTTTCTTT. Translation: CASRPNRGTTEAFF.

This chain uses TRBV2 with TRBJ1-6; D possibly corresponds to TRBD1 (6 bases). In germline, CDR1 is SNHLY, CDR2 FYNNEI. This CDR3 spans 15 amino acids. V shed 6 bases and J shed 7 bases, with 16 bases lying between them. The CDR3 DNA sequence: TGTGCCAGCAGCCCACTACAGGGAGGCAATTCACCCCTCCACTTT. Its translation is CASSPLQGGNSPLHF.

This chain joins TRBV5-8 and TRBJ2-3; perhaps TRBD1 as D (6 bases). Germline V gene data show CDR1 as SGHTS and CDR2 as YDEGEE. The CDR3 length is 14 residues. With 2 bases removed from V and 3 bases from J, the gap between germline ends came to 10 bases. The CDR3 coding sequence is TGTGCCAGCAGCTTTTCCCAGGGGACAGATACGCAGTATTTT. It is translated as CASSFSQGTDTQYF.

The CDR3 reads CASTPLRVGANVLTF. CDR3 sequence (DNA): TGTGCCAGCACCCCTTTGAGGGTTGGGGCCAACGTCCTGACTTTC. The chain couples TRBV7-8 to TRBJ2-6, with TRBD2 as a possible D gene (5 bases). This CDR3 is built from 15 residues. V shed 7 bases and J shed 3 bases, with 13 bases lying between them. Germline CDR1 SGHVS, CDR2 FQNEAQ.

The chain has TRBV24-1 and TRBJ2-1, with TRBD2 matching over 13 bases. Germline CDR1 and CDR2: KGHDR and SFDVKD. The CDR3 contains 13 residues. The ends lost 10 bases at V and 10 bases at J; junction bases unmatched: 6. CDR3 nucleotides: TGTGCCACTGGACTAGCGGGAGTCTACGAGCAGTTCTTC. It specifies CATGLAGVYEQFF.

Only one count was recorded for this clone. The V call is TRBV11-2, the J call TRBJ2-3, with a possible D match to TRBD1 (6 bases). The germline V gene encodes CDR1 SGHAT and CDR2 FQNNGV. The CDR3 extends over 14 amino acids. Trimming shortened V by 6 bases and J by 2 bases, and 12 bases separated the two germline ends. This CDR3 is CASSPRQDTDTQYF. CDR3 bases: TGTGCCAGCAGTCCCCGACAGGACACAGATACGCAGTATTTT.

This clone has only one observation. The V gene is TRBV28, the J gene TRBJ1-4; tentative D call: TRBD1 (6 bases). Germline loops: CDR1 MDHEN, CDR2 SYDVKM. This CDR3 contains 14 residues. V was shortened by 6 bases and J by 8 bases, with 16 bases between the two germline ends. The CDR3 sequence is CASRKRRGGEKLFF. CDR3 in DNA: TGTGCCAGCAGAAAACGCAGGGGCGGGGAAAAACTGTTTTTT.

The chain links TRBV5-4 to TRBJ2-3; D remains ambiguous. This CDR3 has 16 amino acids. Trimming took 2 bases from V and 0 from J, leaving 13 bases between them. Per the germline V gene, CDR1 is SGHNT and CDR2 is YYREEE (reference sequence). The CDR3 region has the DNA TGTGCCAGCAGCTTAGGGCTAGACCCTAGCACAGATACGCAGTATTTT. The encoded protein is CASSLGLDPSTDTQYF. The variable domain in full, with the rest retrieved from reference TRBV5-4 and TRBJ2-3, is ETGVTQSPTHLIKTRGQQVTLRCSSQSGHNTVSWYQQALGQGPQFIFQYYREEENGRGNFPPRFSGLQFPNYSSELNVNALELDDSALYLCASSLGLDPSTDTQYFGPGTRLTVL.

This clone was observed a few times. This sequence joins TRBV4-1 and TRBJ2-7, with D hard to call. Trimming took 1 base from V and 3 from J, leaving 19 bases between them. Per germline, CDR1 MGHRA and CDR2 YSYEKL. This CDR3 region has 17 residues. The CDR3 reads CASSQVIPDWRNYEQYF. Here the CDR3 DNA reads TGCGCCAGCAGCCAAGTCATCCCCGACTGGAGAAACTACGAGCAGTACTTC.

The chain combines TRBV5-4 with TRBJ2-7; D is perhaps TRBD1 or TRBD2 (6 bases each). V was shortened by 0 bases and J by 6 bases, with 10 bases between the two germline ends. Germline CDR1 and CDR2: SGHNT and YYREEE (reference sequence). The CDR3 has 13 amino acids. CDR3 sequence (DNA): TGTGCCAGCAGCTTGGAAGGGGGAGGCGAGCAGTACTTC. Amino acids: CASSLEGGGEQYF.

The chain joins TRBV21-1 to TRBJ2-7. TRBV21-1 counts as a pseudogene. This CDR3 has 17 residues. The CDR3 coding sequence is TGTGCCAGCAGCAAAGGAACAAAAAACGGGGCTAATTACGAGCAGTACGTC. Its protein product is CASSKGTKNGANYEQYV.

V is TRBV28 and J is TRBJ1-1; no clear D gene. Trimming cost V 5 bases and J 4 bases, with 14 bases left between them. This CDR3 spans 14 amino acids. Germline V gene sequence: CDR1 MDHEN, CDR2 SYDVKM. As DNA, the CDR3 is TGTGCCAGCAGTCTACATTCGAGGGTCACTGAAGCTTTCTTT. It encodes CASSLHSRVTEAFF.

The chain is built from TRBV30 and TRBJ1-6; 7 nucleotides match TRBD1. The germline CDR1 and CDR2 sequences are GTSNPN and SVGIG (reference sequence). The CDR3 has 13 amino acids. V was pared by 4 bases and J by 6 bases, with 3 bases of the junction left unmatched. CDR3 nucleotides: TGTGCCTGGACCAGGGGGTTTAATTCACCCCTCCACTTT. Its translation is CAWTRGFNSPLHF.

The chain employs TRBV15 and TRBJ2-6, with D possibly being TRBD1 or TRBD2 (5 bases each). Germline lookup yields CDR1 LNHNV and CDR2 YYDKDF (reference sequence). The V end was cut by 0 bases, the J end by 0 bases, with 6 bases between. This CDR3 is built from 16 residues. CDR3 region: CATSREGDSGANVLTF. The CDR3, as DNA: TGTGCCACCAGCAGAGAGGGGGACTCTGGGGCCAACGTCCTGACTTTC.

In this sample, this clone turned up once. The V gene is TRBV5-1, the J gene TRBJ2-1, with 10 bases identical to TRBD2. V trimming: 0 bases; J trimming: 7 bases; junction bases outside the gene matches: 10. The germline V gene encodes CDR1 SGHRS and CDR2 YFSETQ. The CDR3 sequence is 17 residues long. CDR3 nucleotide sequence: TGCGCCAGCAGCTTGGGACTAGCGGGCTCAGCGGGGAATGAGCAGTTCTTC. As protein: CASSLGLAGSAGNEQFF.

The CDR3 bases are TGTGCCAGCAGTGATGCGGGGAGCCGTCGCGAGCAGTACTTC. It codes for CASSDAGSRREQYF. This chain connects TRBV6-1 to TRBJ2-7, with D tentatively TRBD2 (6 bases). CDR1 and CDR2 (germline): MNHNS, SASEGT. The CDR3 has 14 residues. The V and J ends lost 3 bases and 6 bases respectively, with 15 bases between them.

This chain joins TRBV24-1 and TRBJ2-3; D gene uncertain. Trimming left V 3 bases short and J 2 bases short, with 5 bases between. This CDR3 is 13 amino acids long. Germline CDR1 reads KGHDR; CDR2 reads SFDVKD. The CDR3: CATSDASTDTQYF. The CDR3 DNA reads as TGTGCCACCAGTGATGCTTCCACAGATACGCAGTATTTT.

The CDR3 reads CASSLRQGAAPLHF. CDR3 sequence (DNA): TGTGCCAGCAGCTTGCGGCAGGGGGCGGCACCCCTCCACTTT. The chain employs TRBV5-4 and TRBJ1-6, with TRBD1 identical over 8 bases. Germline V gene data show CDR1 as SGHNT and CDR2 as YYREEE (reference sequence). J gave up 11 bases and V 1 base, and 5 bases lay outside the gene matches. The CDR3 covers 14 residues. The complete variable domain, with remaining parts taken from reference TRBV5-4 and TRBJ1-6, reads ETGVTQSPTHLIKTRGQQVTLRCSSQSGHNTVSWYQQALGQGPQFIFQYYREEENGRGNFPPRFSGLQFPNYSSELNVNALELDDSALYLCASSLRQGAAPLHFGNGTRLTVT.

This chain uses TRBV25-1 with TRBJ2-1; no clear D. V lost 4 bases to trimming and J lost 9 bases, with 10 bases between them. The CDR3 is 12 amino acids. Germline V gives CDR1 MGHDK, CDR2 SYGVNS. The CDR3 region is CASSGAVAEQFF. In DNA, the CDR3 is TGTGCCAGCAGTGGTGCAGTCGCTGAGCAGTTCTTC. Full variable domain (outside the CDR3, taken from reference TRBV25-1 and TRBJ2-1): EADIYQTPRYLVIGTGKKITLECSQTMGHDKMYWYQQDPGMELHLIHYSYGVNSTEKGDLSSESTVSRIRTEHFPLTLESARPSHTSQYLCASSGAVAEQFFGPGTRLTVL.

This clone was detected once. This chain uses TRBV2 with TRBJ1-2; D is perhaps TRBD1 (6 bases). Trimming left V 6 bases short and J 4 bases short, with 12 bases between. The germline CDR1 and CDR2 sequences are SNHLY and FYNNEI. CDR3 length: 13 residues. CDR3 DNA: TGTGCCAGCAGCCAGGCGGACAGCTATGGCTACACCTTC. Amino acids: CASSQADSYGYTF.

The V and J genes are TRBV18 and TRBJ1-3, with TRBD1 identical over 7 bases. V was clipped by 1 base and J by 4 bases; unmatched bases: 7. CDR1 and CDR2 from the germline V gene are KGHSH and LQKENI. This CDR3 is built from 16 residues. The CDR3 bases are TGTGCCAGCTCACCACGGGGACAGAATACAGGAAACACCATATATTTT. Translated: CASSPRGQNTGNTIYF.